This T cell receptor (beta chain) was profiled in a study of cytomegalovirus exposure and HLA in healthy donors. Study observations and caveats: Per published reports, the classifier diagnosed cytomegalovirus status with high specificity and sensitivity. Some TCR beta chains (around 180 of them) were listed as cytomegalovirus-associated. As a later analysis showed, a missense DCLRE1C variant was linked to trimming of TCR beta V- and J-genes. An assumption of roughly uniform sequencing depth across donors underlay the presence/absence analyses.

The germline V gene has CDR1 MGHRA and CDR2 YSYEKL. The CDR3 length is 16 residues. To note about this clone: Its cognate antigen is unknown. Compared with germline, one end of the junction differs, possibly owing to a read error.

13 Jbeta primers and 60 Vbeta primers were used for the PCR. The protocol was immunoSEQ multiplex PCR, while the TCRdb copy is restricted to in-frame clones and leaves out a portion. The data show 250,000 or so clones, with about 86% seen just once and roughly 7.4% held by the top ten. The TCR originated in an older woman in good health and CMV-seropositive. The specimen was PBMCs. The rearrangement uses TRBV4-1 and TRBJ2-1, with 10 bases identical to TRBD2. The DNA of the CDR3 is TGCGCCAGCAGCCAAGATCCCCGGGTGGAACTAGCGGGACTAGTCTTC. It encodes CASSQDPRVELAGLVF.